The 10 T cell receptor beta chains in this list originate from one sample, sequenced in a study of PD-1 blockade in classical Hodgkin lymphoma. Every patient had relapsed following autologous stem cell transplantation, and cohorts differed in brentuximab vedotin exposure. Method: immunoSEQ multiplex PCR; TCRdb's copy keeps in-frame clones and lacks some. This repertoire shows about 19,000 clones, 84% found once; its top ten account for approximately 6%. The starting material was peripheral blood mononuclear cells (PBMCs), obtained at baseline. These receptors were obtained from a human donor with classical Hodgkin lymphoma.

The V and J genes are TRBV29-1 and TRBJ2-1, with a tentative D call TRBD2 (5 bases). CDR1 SQVTM and CDR2 ANQGSEA come from the germline V gene. V was trimmed by 3 bases and J by 6 bases, leaving 12 bases between them. The CDR3 spans 13 residues. CDR3 nucleotide sequence: TGCAGCGTTGAGGAGGATCTGCCCAATGAGCAGTTCTTC. Translating it yields CSVEEDLPNEQFF.

The chain joins TRBV4-1 to TRBJ1-2; no firm D call. This CDR3 is built from 12 residues. Trimming pared 3 bases from V and 3 bases from J, leaving 5 bases between. Germline V gene sequence: CDR1 MGHRA, CDR2 YSYEKL. In nucleotides, the CDR3 is TGCGCCAGCAGCCATGGAGACTATGGCTACACCTTC. It yields the protein CASSHGDYGYTF.

This clone has more than one count but fewer than ten. V and J are TRBV6-4 and TRBJ2-3, with unresolved D. The CDR3 spans 13 residues. From germline, CDR1 is MRHNA and CDR2 SNTAGT. Trimming took 5 bases from V and 1 from J, leaving 7 bases between them. The CDR3 nucleotides are TGTGCCAGCAGTCTTACAGGCACAGATACGCAGTATTTT. Residues: CASSLTGTDTQYF.

This chain joins TRBV7-2 and TRBJ2-3; no reliable D call. CDR3 size: 13 residues. Trimming removed 5 bases at V and 0 bases at J, with 6 bases between. Germline V gene data show CDR1 as SGHTA and CDR2 as FQGNSA. The CDR3 loop is CASSRDSTDTQYF. In DNA, the CDR3 is TGTGCCAGCAGCCGCGACAGCACAGATACGCAGTATTTT.

The chain recombines TRBV28 with TRBJ2-7, with TRBD2 matching 11 bases. The germline CDR1 and CDR2 sequences are MDHEN and SYDVKM. This CDR3 has 13 amino acids. The DNA of the CDR3 is TGTGCTTCAATAGCGGGGGGGACCTACGAGCAGTACTTC. Amino acid sequence: CASIAGGTYEQYF. Using reference TRBV28 and TRBJ2-7 for the parts outside the CDR3, the full variable domain is DVKVTQSSRYLVKRTGEKVFLECVQDMDHENMFWYRQDPGLGLRLIYFSYDVKMKEKGDIPEGYSVSREKKERFSLILESASTNQTSMYLCASIAGGTYEQYFGPGTRLTVT.

There are a few counts of this clone. This sequence joins TRBV10-3 and TRBJ1-2; 9 nucleotides agree with TRBD1. The V segment lost 5 bases and the J segment 7 bases; nucleotides outside the gene matches: 8. This CDR3 region has 14 residues. Per the germline V gene, CDR1 is ENHRY and CDR2 is SYGVKD. This CDR3 is CAISSQGQGSGYTF. The CDR3 region has the DNA TGTGCCATCAGTTCCCAGGGACAGGGAAGTGGCTACACCTTC.

The gene calls are TRBV2 and TRBJ2-3, with TRBD2 matching 7 bases. The CDR3 sequence is 15 residues long. Germline loops: CDR1 SNHLY, CDR2 FYNNEI. CDR3 bases: TGTGCTGAAAAGGAGGAGCGGGGTGGCACAGATACGCAGTATTTT. Amino acids: CAEKEERGGTDTQYF.

The chain joins TRBV25-1 to TRBJ2-4, with 11 bases identical to TRBD1. Trimming cost V 3 bases and J 8 bases; bases outside gene matches: 9. The CDR3 has 16 residues. Germline loops: CDR1 MGHDK, CDR2 SYGVNS. The CDR3 here is CASSDRTGGAWDIQYF. In DNA form, the CDR3 reads TGTGCCAGCAGTGACCGGACAGGGGGCGCTTGGGACATTCAGTACTTC.

The J gene is TRBJ2-1, the V gene TRBV29-1; D is unclear. V lost 7 bases and J 8 bases, leaving 12 bases between the germline ends. Germline CDR1 and CDR2: SQVTM and ANQGSEA. This CDR3 has 11 residues. Here the CDR3 reads CSAYRSYEQFF. The CDR3 DNA reads TGCAGCGCCTATAGGTCGTATGAGCAGTTCTTC.

J is TRBJ1-2 and V is TRBV4-3, with a tentative D call TRBD1 (5 bases). V was trimmed by 1 base and J by 2 bases, leaving 8 bases between them. CDR1 LGHNA and CDR2 YSLEER come from the germline V gene. The CDR3 has 14 amino acids. Here the CDR3 reads CASSQVEGNYGYTF. CDR3 coding DNA: TGCGCCAGCAGCCAAGTTGAGGGGAACTATGGCTACACCTTC.